Following are 32 T cell receptor beta chains from one sample sequenced in a study of cytomegalovirus exposure and HLA in healthy donors. PCR was performed using 60 Vbeta and 13 Jbeta primers. Sequencing was performed with immunoSEQ multiplex PCR; in TCRdb, only in-frame clones are kept and a portion is missing. The table shows 65,000 to 100,000 clones, with almost 80% occurring only once. Sample: PBMCs. The source is a female donor in good health and CMV-seronegative.

The chain couples TRBV7-2 to TRBJ1-1, with D perhaps TRBD1 (6 bases). The germline V gene has CDR1 SGHTA and CDR2 FQGNSA. The CDR3 contains 15 residues. With 8 bases removed from V and 0 bases from J, the gap between germline ends came to 16 bases. CDR3 nucleotides: TGTGCCAGCGTACAGGGTCCCCCAGTGAACACTGAAGCTTTCTTT. Protein: CASVQGPPVNTEAFF.

J is TRBJ2-1 and V is TRBV10-3; 9 bases line up with TRBD2. The V segment lost 5 bases and the J segment 7 bases; nucleotides outside the gene matches: 9. Per the germline V gene, CDR1 is ENHRY and CDR2 is SYGVKD. The CDR3 runs 15 residues. CDR3 amino acids: CAISSVAGVRNEQFF. The CDR3 DNA reads TGTGCCATCAGTTCGGTAGCGGGAGTACGAAATGAGCAGTTCTTC.

The chain uses TRBV5-1 and TRBJ2-1; 8 bases are shared with TRBD1. Germline lookup yields CDR1 SGHRS and CDR2 YFSETQ. The CDR3 has 15 amino acids. J lost 10 bases, V lost 2 bases, and 11 bases had no gene match. The CDR3, as DNA: TGCGCCAGCAGCTTTGGGACAGGCCCTGGCCGGGAGCAGTTCTTC. Its protein is CASSFGTGPGREQFF.

The chain recombines TRBV5-1 with TRBJ1-4, with D possibly TRBD1 on 5 matching bases. This CDR3 is built from 14 residues. Germline V CDR1 and CDR2: SGHRS, YFSETQ. Trimming stripped 0 bases from V and 7 bases from J, with 10 bases between. CDR3 protein: CASSLAGRVEKLFF. As DNA, the CDR3 is TGCGCCAGCAGCTTGGCCGGCAGGGTTGAAAAACTGTTTTTT.

This clone was observed a single time. V usage is TRBV2 and J usage is TRBJ1-1; no clear D. The CDR3 runs to 12 residues. Germline V gene lookup returns CDR1 SNHLY and CDR2 FYNNEI. V was clipped by 11 bases and J by 0 bases, with 10 bases between them. The DNA for the CDR3 is TGTGCCTCCTCCCAGATGAACACTGAAGCTTTCTTT. The encoded protein is CASSQMNTEAFF.

This chain uses TRBV9 with TRBJ2-3, with D hard to call. Germline CDR1 is SGDLS and CDR2 is YYNGEE. The V end was cut by 0 bases, the J end by 3 bases, with 5 bases between. The CDR3 contains 13 residues. CDR3 coding DNA: TGTGCCAGCAGCGTAGTGGCAACAGATACGCAGTATTTT. Residues: CASSVVATDTQYF.

CDR3 in amino acids: CASSPGLADYEQYF. As DNA, the CDR3 is TGTGCCAGCTCACCGGGACTAGCAGATTACGAGCAGTACTTC. The chain has TRBV18 and TRBJ2-7; 9 bases align to TRBD2. Germline V gene lookup returns CDR1 KGHSH and CDR2 LQKENI. This CDR3 region has 14 residues. With V trimmed by 3 bases and J by 4 bases, 4 bases remained unmatched.

In its sample, this clone was seen a few times. In DNA form, the CDR3 reads TGTGCCAGCAGTTTAGGTCAGGGGTTTCGTGAAAAACTGTTTTTT. Translated: CASSLGQGFREKLFF. The chain carries TRBV28 and TRBJ1-4; tentatively, D is TRBD1 (6 bases). The CDR3 is 15 residues long. V was shortened by 2 bases and J by 7 bases, with 14 bases between the two germline ends. From germline, CDR1 is MDHEN and CDR2 SYDVKM.

This chain uses TRBV11-1 with TRBJ2-7, with D tentatively TRBD2 (6 bases). Germline V gene lookup returns CDR1 SGHAT and CDR2 FQDESV (reference sequence). Trimming took 5 bases from V and 0 from J, leaving 17 bases between them. The CDR3 has 16 residues. The CDR3 loop is CASSPSTLDYSYEQYF. In DNA, the CDR3 is TGTGCCAGCAGCCCCAGCACCTTGGACTACTCCTACGAGCAGTACTTC.

DNA of the CDR3: TGTGCCAGTGCAGGGGCCCCTCGCGAGCAGTACTTC. Translation: CASAGAPREQYF. This chain uses TRBV28 with TRBJ2-7; a weak D match, TRBD1 (6 bases). Germline CDR1 and CDR2: MDHEN and SYDVKM. V was clipped by 9 bases and J by 6 bases, with 15 bases between them. This CDR3 contains 12 residues.

A single count supports this clone. This chain connects TRBV9 to TRBJ2-5; no reliable D call. Trimming took 0 bases from V and 4 from J, leaving 7 bases between them. The CDR3 length is 13 residues. CDR1 is SGDLS and CDR2 is YYNGEE in the germline V gene. CDR3 nucleotides: TGTGCCAGCAGCGTAGGGCATATAGAGACCCAGTACTTC. This translates into CASSVGHIETQYF.

CDR3 DNA: TGTGCCAGCAGTTTTTTGGGGGGTTCCACTGAAGCTTTCTTT. This codes for CASSFLGGSTEAFF. The chain has TRBV28 and TRBJ1-1; possibly TRBD1 for D (5 bases). This CDR3 comprises 14 residues. Germline CDR1 reads MDHEN; CDR2 reads SYDVKM. The V end lost 3 bases, the J end lost 4 bases, and 12 bases lay between the germline ends.

This clone is medium-sized by share. The V gene is TRBV14, the J gene TRBJ1-2; D is possibly TRBD1 (5 bases). The length of the CDR3 is 14 residues. Germline lookup yields CDR1 SGHDN and CDR2 FVKESK. V gave up 4 bases and J gave up 6 bases, with 15 bases separating them. This CDR3 reads CASSRDLWGDGYTF. CDR3 DNA sequence: TGTGCCAGCAGCCGGGATTTGTGGGGGGATGGCTACACCTTC.

The chain uses TRBV28 and TRBJ2-3; TRBD1 agrees at 9 bases. The CDR3 contains 14 residues. After removal of 4 bases from V and 15 bases from J, the junction contained 14 bases not matched to a gene. Germline V gene lookup returns CDR1 MDHEN and CDR2 SYDVKM. CDR3 residues: CASSSPSTGGMKYF. The CDR3 region has the DNA TGTGCCAGCAGTTCTCCCTCGACAGGGGGAATGAAATATTTT. Full variable domain (missing parts from reference TRBV28 and TRBJ2-3): DVKVTQSSRYLVKRTGEKVFLECVQDMDHENMFWYRQDPGLGLRLIYFSYDVKMKEKGDIPEGYSVSREKKERFSLILESASTNQTSMYLCASSSPSTGGMKYFGPGTRLTVL.

This sequence joins TRBV4-2 and TRBJ1-2; perhaps TRBD1 as D (6 bases). With 0 bases removed from V and 2 bases from J, the gap between germline ends came to 13 bases. This CDR3 is 16 amino acids long. In germline, CDR1 is LGHNA, CDR2 YNFKEQ. The CDR3 DNA sequence: TGTGCCAGCAGCCAAGATCTCCGGACAGCAAACTATGGCTACACCTTC. This gives the protein CASSQDLRTANYGYTF.

The chain joins TRBV2 to TRBJ1-5; D may be TRBD1 (5 bases). Per germline, CDR1 SNHLY and CDR2 FYNNEI. The CDR3 is 14 residues long. V was trimmed by 5 bases and J by 6 bases, leaving 14 bases between them. DNA of the CDR3: TGTGCCAGCAGTTTCGGGGGGATCGGTCAGCCCCAGCATTTT. Translating gives CASSFGGIGQPQHF.

This rearrangement joins TRBV29-1 to TRBJ1-3; TRBD1 is a possible D gene (6 bases). Germline-derived CDR1 and CDR2 are SQVTM and ANQGSEA. This CDR3 has 14 residues. The V end was cut by 4 bases, the J end by 2 bases, with 12 bases between. Here the CDR3 reads CSVVSGDPGNTIYF. Here the CDR3 DNA reads TGCAGCGTTGTCTCAGGGGACCCTGGAAACACCATATATTTT.

This clone was observed a single time. The chain is built from TRBV6-1 and TRBJ2-7; D remains ambiguous. V gave up 0 bases and J gave up 5 bases, with 5 bases separating them. Germline V gene data show CDR1 as MNHNS and CDR2 as SASEGT. The CDR3 runs 12 residues. In DNA, the CDR3 is TGTGCCAGCAGTGAAGCGCGAAACGAGCAGTACTTC. Translated, it gives CASSEARNEQYF.

V and J are TRBV5-1 and TRBJ2-7; TRBD1 matches 9 bases. CDR1 and CDR2 from the germline V gene are SGHRS and YFSETQ. V dropped 4 bases and J dropped 5; count of bases not matched to a gene: 7. This CDR3 comprises 14 residues. CDR3 in amino acids: CASSRGQGDNEQYF. The CDR3 DNA sequence: TGCGCCAGCAGCAGGGGACAGGGTGACAACGAGCAGTACTTC.

The V gene is TRBV28, the J gene TRBJ2-5; tentative D call: TRBD2 (6 bases). This CDR3 has 14 amino acids. Per germline, CDR1 MDHEN and CDR2 SYDVKM. V shed 6 bases and J shed 1 base, with 12 bases lying between them. CDR3 bases: TGTGCCAGCAGACCTCTAGCGACCCAAGAGACCCAGTACTTC. Translation gives CASRPLATQETQYF.

CDR3 nucleotides: TGCGCCAGCAGCCCGGGGACTAGCGGGGTATACAATGAGCAGTTCTTC. It is translated as CASSPGTSGVYNEQFF. V and J are TRBV4-3 and TRBJ2-1; 13 bases are a match to TRBD2. The CDR3 length is 16 residues. With 4 bases clipped from V and 4 bases from J, the junction kept 4 bases outside the gene matches. Germline V gene lookup returns CDR1 LGHNA and CDR2 YSLEER.

This clone was counted a single time. The genes are TRBV18 and TRBJ2-5; D is uncertain. The germline gives CDR1 KGHSH, CDR2 LQKENI. The CDR3 loop spans 13 amino acids. V was clipped by 6 bases and J by 2 bases, with 10 bases between them. The CDR3 nucleotides are TGTGCCAGCTCTACATCACAGCAAGAGACCCAGTACTTC. It codes for CASSTSQQETQYF. The variable domain in full, with the rest retrieved from reference TRBV18 and TRBJ2-5, is NAGVMQNPRHLVRRRGQEARLRCSPMKGHSHVYWYRQLPEEGLKFMVYLQKENIIDESGMPKERFSAEFPKEGPSILRIQQVVRGDSAAYFCASSTSQQETQYFGPGTRLLVL.

The CDR3 DNA follows: TGTGCCAGCAGCTGGAGGGGACAGGTCAGGACTGAAGCTTTCTTT. This gives the protein CASSWRGQVRTEAFF. The rearrangement joins TRBV5-6 to TRBJ1-1, with 8 bases fitting TRBD1. V trimming: 3 bases; J trimming: 5 bases; junction bases outside the gene matches: 9. The CDR3 covers 15 residues. Germline V CDR1 and CDR2: SGHDT, YYEEEE.

This sequence joins TRBV19 and TRBJ2-2; 13 bases map to TRBD2. Germline loops: CDR1 LNHDA, CDR2 SQIVND (reference sequence). The CDR3 has 17 amino acids. Losses at the gene ends were 4 bases for V and 1 base for J; bases not matched to a gene: 3. The CDR3: CASSSWTSGRNTGELFF. CDR3 bases: TGTGCCAGTAGTAGTTGGACTAGCGGGAGGAACACCGGGGAGCTGTTTTTT.

The chain is built from TRBV7-9 and TRBJ1-2; TRBD1 aligns across 9 bases. Germline CDR1 SEHNR, CDR2 FQNEAQ (reference sequence). With V trimmed by 5 bases and J by 8 bases, 3 bases remained unmatched. The CDR3 spans 12 residues. CDR3 loop: CASSRTGDGYTF. The CDR3 bases are TGTGCCAGCAGCCGGACAGGGGACGGCTACACCTTC.

V gene TRBV7-2 combines with J gene TRBJ1-5; possible D gene TRBD1, 6 bases. The germline gives CDR1 SGHTA, CDR2 FQGNSA. V lost 2 bases to trimming and J lost 7 bases, with 15 bases between them. The CDR3 contains 15 residues. The CDR3 region is CASSLWGGAGQPQHF. CDR3 in DNA: TGTGCCAGCAGCTTATGGGGGGGCGCGGGGCAGCCCCAGCATTTT.

V usage is TRBV6-1 and J usage is TRBJ2-2; TRBD2 matches at 14 bases. Losses at the gene ends were 4 bases for V and 5 bases for J; bases not matched to a gene: 6. Looked up from germline, CDR1 is MNHNS and CDR2 is SASEGT. This CDR3 is 17 amino acids long. The CDR3 here is CASSVGLAGGGTGELFF. CDR3 coding DNA: TGTGCCAGCAGTGTAGGACTAGCGGGAGGTGGAACCGGGGAGCTGTTTTTT.

This clone was counted a single time. Here the CDR3 reads CAWSRTGSLGNTIYF. CDR3 in DNA: TGTGCCTGGAGTCGAACCGGGAGTCTAGGAAACACCATATATTTT. The gene calls are TRBV30 and TRBJ1-3, with D unclear. From germline, CDR1 is GTSNPN and CDR2 SVGIG (reference sequence). The CDR3 has 15 amino acids. Trimming pared 2 bases from V and 4 bases from J, leaving 15 bases between.

V is TRBV7-9 and J is TRBJ2-3, with 7 bases identical to TRBD2. J gave up 3 bases and V 7 bases, and 10 bases lay outside the gene matches. Germline V CDR1 and CDR2: SEHNR, FQNEAQ (reference sequence). This CDR3 contains 15 residues. The CDR3 sequence is CASIRSGAGTDTQYF. CDR3 DNA: TGTGCCAGCATACGGAGCGGGGCGGGGACAGATACGCAGTATTTT.

This clone was picked up one time. V usage is TRBV5-1 and J usage is TRBJ2-1, with TRBD2 matching 9 bases. The trim removed 0 bases at V and 7 bases at J, leaving 5 bases unmatched. Germline values: CDR1 SGHRS, CDR2 YFSETQ. The CDR3 contains 15 residues. CDR3 protein: CASSLALAGINEQFF. The CDR3 nucleotides read TGCGCCAGCAGCTTGGCTCTAGCGGGGATAAATGAGCAGTTCTTC.

The rearrangement joins TRBV28 to TRBJ1-5; 7 bases align to TRBD1. This CDR3 region has 16 residues. In germline, CDR1 is MDHEN, CDR2 SYDVKM. V lost 3 bases to trimming and J lost 1 base; unmatched junction nucleotides: 6. CDR3 DNA sequence: TGTGCCAGCAGTTTTATAACAGGGGTAAGCAATCAGCCCCAGCATTTT. Protein product: CASSFITGVSNQPQHF.

The chain joins TRBV10-2 to TRBJ2-7, with 9 bases identical to TRBD1. After removal of 1 base from V and 5 bases from J, the junction contained 3 bases not matched to a gene. The germline V gene encodes CDR1 WSHSY and CDR2 SAAADI. This CDR3 comprises 14 residues. CDR3 region: CASSEFTGGHEQYF. CDR3 DNA sequence: TGCGCCAGCAGTGAGTTTACAGGGGGCCACGAGCAGTACTTC.